The 9 T cell receptor beta chains below were found in one sample sequenced in a study of T-cell reconstitution after alpha-beta-depleted transplantation in children. General study points: T cells produced anew were the main source of T-cell counts and diversity one year after transplant.

These TCRs' antigens remain unknown. Construction of the TCRbeta library involved unique molecular identifiers. One entry per CDR3 protein results from TCRdb running MiXCR on the PCR reads. Among a few hundred thousand distinct CDR3 sequences listed, just over 7.5% were seen once. Here the sequenced sample was peripheral blood, taken 360 days after TCRalphabeta/CD19-depleted stem cell transplant. Every receptor here comes from a female patient between 2 and 15 years old who had a stem cell transplant for Fanconi anemia, so the T cells may come from the graft donor.

This clonotype was recorded many times. The chain carries TRBV5-1 and TRBJ1-2; D may be TRBD1 (5 bases). Trimming took 3 bases from V and 4 from J, leaving 10 bases between them. CDR3 length equals 13 residues. Germline CDR1 reads SGHRS; CDR2 reads YFSETQ. CDR3 loop: CASSSQEIYGYTF. Written as DNA, the CDR3 is TGCGCCAGCAGCTCACAGGAAATCTATGGCTACACCTTC.

There are a few counts of this clonotype. J is TRBJ2-6 and V is TRBV18; D tentatively fits TRBD1 or TRBD2 (5 bases each). CDR1 and CDR2 from the germline V gene are KGHSH and LQKENI. The V end was cut by 4 bases, the J end by 0 bases, with 7 bases between. This CDR3 contains 15 residues. The CDR3 nucleotides are TGTGCCAGCTCACGGGGGAGCTCTGGGGCCAACGTCCTGACTTTC. It is translated as CASSRGSSGANVLTF.

In its sample, this clonotype was seen many times. The V and J genes are TRBV7-9 and TRBJ2-7; D uncertain. The ends were cut back, 3 bases at V and 2 bases at J, with 5 bases in the middle. CDR3 size: 12 residues. Germline V gene lookup returns CDR1 SEHNR and CDR2 FQNEAQ (reference sequence). The CDR3, as DNA: TGTGCCAGCAGCTTTGGAGCCTACGAGCAGTACTTC. Its protein is CASSFGAYEQYF.

This clonotype has ten or more counts. The chain joins TRBV12-3 or TRBV12-4 to TRBJ2-5, with D uncertain. The CDR3 covers 13 residues. Between the trimmed V and J ends, which lost 3 bases and 4 bases, there was a span of 9 bases. Here the CDR3 DNA reads TGTGCCAGCAGTTTGATAAATGGAGAGACCCAGTACTTC. This gives the protein CASSLINGETQYF.

Only a few counts were recorded for this clonotype. The chain uses TRBV6-5 and TRBJ2-7; D might be TRBD1 (5 bases). The CDR3 sequence is 15 residues long. Looked up from germline, CDR1 is MNHEY and CDR2 is SVGAGI. Trimming removed 2 bases at V and 0 bases at J, with 11 bases between. DNA of the CDR3: TGTGCCAGCAGTTACGGCAGGGCCCCCTCCTACGAGCAGTACGTC. Translation gives CASSYGRAPSYEQYV.

This rearrangement joins TRBV10-3 to TRBJ1-5; no firm D call. This CDR3 region has 14 residues. Trimming removed 0 bases from V and 8 bases from J, with 11 bases in between. Per the germline V gene, CDR1 is ENHRY and CDR2 is SYGVKD. In nucleotides, the CDR3 is TGTGCCATCAGTGAGTCGCCTGGTGAAAAGCCCCAGCATTTT. Translating gives CAISESPGEKPQHF.

This clonotype was detected many times. The chain recombines TRBV28 with TRBJ2-1; 8 bases fit TRBD2. Germline CDR1 MDHEN, CDR2 SYDVKM. Germline trimming cut 3 bases from V and 4 bases from J; bases unmatched to any gene: 8. There are 16 residues in the CDR3. CDR3 DNA sequence: TGTGCCAGCAGTTTGGGTGCGGGAGGACATTACAATGAGCAGTTCTTC. This encodes CASSLGAGGHYNEQFF. Full variable domain (outside the CDR3, taken from reference TRBV28 and TRBJ2-1): DVKVTQSSRYLVKRTGEKVFLECVQDMDHENMFWYRQDPGLGLRLIYFSYDVKMKEKGDIPEGYSVSREKKERFSLILESASTNQTSMYLCASSLGAGGHYNEQFFGPGTRLTVL.

This clonotype was counted at least ten times. CDR3 loop: CAVPGTANTGELFF. CDR3 nucleotides: TGTGCCGTGCCGGGGACAGCTAACACCGGGGAGCTGTTTTTT. The rearrangement links TRBV28 to TRBJ2-2; 7 nucleotides line up with TRBD1. Germline V gene data show CDR1 as MDHEN and CDR2 as SYDVKM. The trim removed 11 bases at V and 2 bases at J, leaving 8 bases unmatched. The CDR3 loop spans 14 amino acids.

The chain couples TRBV6-2 or TRBV6-3 to TRBJ2-1, with D tentatively TRBD1 or TRBD2 (5 bases each). Looked up from germline, CDR1 is MNHEY and CDR2 is SVGEGT. Deletions cut 8 bases from V and 0 bases from J, with 14 bases between. The CDR3 is 15 residues long. The CDR3 sequence is CASLGTTLSYNEQFF. The CDR3 DNA follows: TGTGCCAGCCTGGGGACCACCCTCTCCTACAATGAGCAGTTCTTC.